There are a few counts of the clone carrying this T cell receptor beta chain. The CDR3 covers 12 residues. Germline V lookup: CDR1 SNHLY, CDR2 FYNNEI. Trimming removed 8 bases from V and 3 bases from J; junction bases left unmatched: 3. Each CDR3 protein gets one entry after TCRdb re-called the 5' RACE reads with MiXCR. The sample shows under 800,000 distinct CDR3 sequences, approximately 21% of them seen only once. These data belong to a study of identical twins. These sequences were also reported in another study, on T cells expressing NK-cell markers.

The chain links TRBV2 to TRBJ2-7, with 8 positions matching TRBD2. The sequencing input was PBMCs. The TCR originated in a woman aged 18-30 years in good health. This CDR3 is CASRLANYEQYF. For the CDR3, the DNA is TGTGCCAGCCGACTAGCGAACTACGAGCAGTACTTC.